Listed here is a single TCR beta chain. Its target is unknown. Researchers made TCR cDNA using 5'RACE template switching, and this step added a universal primer site and UMIs. TCRdb passed the 5' RACE reads through MiXCR, listing each CDR3 protein once. The sample holds 250,000 to 300,000 distinct CDR3 sequences, around 13% seen once. These data originate in a study of T cells after yellow fever vaccination. The germline V gene encodes CDR1 MNHEY and CDR2 SVGAGI. V was clipped by 0 bases and J by 1 base, with 9 bases between them. This CDR3 comprises 15 residues. Study-level results: One caveat is that FACS-sorted repertoires could contain abundant clonotypes contaminating from the bulk population. Compared with primary, the secondary response was weaker and peaked at day 5, not 15. There was a small share of clonotypes that showed up in both the CD4 and CD8 compartments.

The chain carries TRBV6-5 and TRBJ1-1, with unresolved D. Sample: CD4+ T cells sorted from PBMCs, taken 45 days after the yellow fever booster vaccination. The TCR comes from a man aged 30 to 39 who received the YFV17D yellow fever vaccine. The CDR3 loop reads CASSYSTQSNTEAFF. The CDR3 bases are TGTGCCAGCAGTTACTCGACCCAGTCGAACACTGAAGCTTTCTTT.